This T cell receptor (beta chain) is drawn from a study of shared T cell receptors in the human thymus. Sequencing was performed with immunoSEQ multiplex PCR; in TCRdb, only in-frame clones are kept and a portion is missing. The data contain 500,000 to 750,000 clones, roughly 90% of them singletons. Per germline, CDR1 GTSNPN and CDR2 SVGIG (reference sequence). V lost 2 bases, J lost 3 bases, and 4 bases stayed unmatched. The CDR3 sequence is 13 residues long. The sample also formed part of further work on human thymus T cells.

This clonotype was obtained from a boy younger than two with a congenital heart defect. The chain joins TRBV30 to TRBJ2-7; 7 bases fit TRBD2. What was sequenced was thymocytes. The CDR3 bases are TGTGCCTGGAGTCCCGGGGACTACTACGAGCAGTACTTC. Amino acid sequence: CAWSPGDYYEQYF.